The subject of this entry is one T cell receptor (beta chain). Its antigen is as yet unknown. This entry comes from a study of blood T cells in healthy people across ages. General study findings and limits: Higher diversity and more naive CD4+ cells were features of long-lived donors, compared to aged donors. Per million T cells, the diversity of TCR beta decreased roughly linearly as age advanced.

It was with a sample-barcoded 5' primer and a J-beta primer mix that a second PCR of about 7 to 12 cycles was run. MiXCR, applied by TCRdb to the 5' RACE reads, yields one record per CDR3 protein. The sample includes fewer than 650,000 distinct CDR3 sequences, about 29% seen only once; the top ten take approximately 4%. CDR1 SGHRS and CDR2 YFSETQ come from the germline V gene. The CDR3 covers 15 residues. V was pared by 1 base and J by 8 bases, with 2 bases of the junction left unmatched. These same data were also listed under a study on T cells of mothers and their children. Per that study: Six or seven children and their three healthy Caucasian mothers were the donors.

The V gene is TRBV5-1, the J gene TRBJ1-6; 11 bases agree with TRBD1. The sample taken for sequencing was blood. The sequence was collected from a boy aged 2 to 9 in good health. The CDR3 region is CASSLWGQGDSPLHF. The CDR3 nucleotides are TGCGCCAGCAGCTTGTGGGGACAGGGGGATTCACCCCTCCACTTT.